This T cell receptor beta chain originates from a study of blood T cells in healthy people across ages. A second 7 to 11 cycle PCR used barcoded and J-beta primers. Each CDR3 protein is one row after TCRdb ran MiXCR on the 5' RACE reads. The sample holds roughly 800,000 distinct CDR3 sequences, about 62% seen once. Germline values: CDR1 SEHNR, CDR2 FQNEAQ (reference sequence). The CDR3 contains 15 residues. This sequence originates from a man under 40 in good health. Specimen: blood. This rearrangement joins TRBV7-9 to TRBJ2-5; D could derive from TRBD1 or TRBD2 (5 bases each). The last part of the DNA fits TRBJ2-7 better; the J call may be wrong. The DNA of the CDR3 is TGTGCCAGCAGCCTTATGGGGGACGGTGCCTACGAGCAGTACTTC. Its translation is CASSLMGDGAYEQYF.